One sample yielded the 25 T cell receptor beta chains listed below, sequenced in a study of T cell responses to AZD1222 COVID-19 vaccine. Assay used: immunoSEQ multiplex PCR; TCRdb lists only in-frame clones, some missing. This table holds 85,000 to 100,000 clones, roughly nine tenths found once. Sequenced material: peripheral blood, taken on day 0 of AZD1222 vaccination. The receptors originated from an adult in good health.

This chain's CDR3 is CATGGGDTGDEQFF. As DNA, the CDR3 is TGTGCCACCGGTGGGGGGGACACGGGGGATGAGCAGTTCTTC. The chain couples TRBV10-3 to TRBJ2-1, with D possibly being TRBD2 (7 bases). V was cut by 10 bases and J by 8 bases, with 21 bases left in between. Germline CDR1 reads ENHRY; CDR2 reads SYGVKD. This CDR3 contains 14 residues.

CDR3 sequence reads: CASSVAVAGERSYNEQFF. The DNA for the CDR3 is TGTGCCAGCAGCGTAGCCGTAGCGGGAGAAAGGTCCTACAATGAGCAGTTCTTC. The genes are TRBV9 and TRBJ2-1; 9 nucleotides align to TRBD2. There are 18 residues in the CDR3. Looked up from germline, CDR1 is SGDLS and CDR2 is YYNGEE. V shed 0 bases and J 1 base; nucleotides not matched to a gene: 8. Combining the CDR3 with reference TRBV9 and TRBJ2-1 gives the whole variable domain DSGVTQTPKHLITATGQRVTLRCSPRSGDLSVYWYQQSLDQGLQFLIQYYNGEERAKGNILERFSAQQFPDLHSELNLSSLELGDSALYFCASSVAVAGERSYNEQFFGPGTRLTVL.

The rearrangement links TRBV6-5 to TRBJ1-3; the match to TRBD1 covers 9 bases. Looked up from germline, CDR1 is MNHEY and CDR2 is SVGAGI. The junction had 6 bases not matched to a gene; V was cut back by 8 bases and J by 7 bases. The CDR3 extends over 13 amino acids. The CDR3 DNA is TGTGCCAGCGGCATAACAGGGGGCAACACCATATATTTT. This sequence encodes CASGITGGNTIYF.

The V call is TRBV4-2, the J call TRBJ2-1, with D possibly being TRBD2 (6 bases). The CDR3 contains 14 residues. CDR1 is LGHNA and CDR2 is YNFKEQ in the germline V gene. The germline V and J ends were trimmed by 4 bases and 7 bases, with 14 bases remaining between them. The CDR3 spells CASSPTTSTNEQFF. For the CDR3, the DNA is TGTGCCAGCAGCCCCACTACTAGCACAAATGAGCAGTTCTTC.

This chain uses TRBV7-3 with TRBJ1-3; the D is unclear. The CDR3 is made up of 13 amino acids. V was shortened by 1 base and J by 4 bases, with 5 bases between the two germline ends. Germline lookup yields CDR1 SGHTA and CDR2 FQGTGA. CDR3 region: CASSLNYGNTIYF. CDR3 bases: TGTGCCAGCAGCTTAAACTACGGAAACACCATATATTTT.

The chain uses TRBV7-3 and TRBJ2-3; TRBD2 aligns across 11 bases. Germline V CDR1 and CDR2: SGHTA, FQGTGA. The trim removed 5 bases at V and 4 bases at J, leaving 8 bases unmatched. This CDR3 comprises 16 residues. The CDR3 protein is CASSTSSGRTADTQYF. CDR3 nucleotides: TGTGCCAGCAGCACCTCTAGCGGGAGGACGGCAGATACGCAGTATTTT.

V and J are TRBV5-1 and TRBJ2-7, with TRBD1 matching 9 bases. Looked up from germline, CDR1 is SGHRS and CDR2 is YFSETQ. Trimming removed 4 bases from V and 2 bases from J; junction bases left unmatched: 7. The CDR3 contains 15 residues. CDR3: CASSTPGTGPYEQYF. CDR3 nucleotide sequence: TGCGCCAGCAGCACCCCCGGGACAGGGCCCTACGAGCAGTACTTC.

The J gene is TRBJ2-1, the V gene TRBV6-2 or TRBV6-3; 13 bases map to TRBD2. Germline CDR1 is MNHEY and CDR2 is SVGEGT. The CDR3 is 15 residues long. V lost 6 bases and J lost 9; bases outside the gene matches: 8. The DNA for the CDR3 is TGTGCCAGCAGCCGACTAGCGGGGGGCCTAATTGAGCAGTTCTTC. This gives the protein CASSRLAGGLIEQFF.

The J gene is TRBJ2-2, the V gene TRBV29-1; a weak D match, TRBD1 (7 bases). CDR1 SQVTM and CDR2 ANQGSEA come from the germline V gene. V was shortened by 6 bases and J by 8 bases, with 16 bases between the two germline ends. The CDR3 length is 13 residues. The CDR3 spells CSVDREAGGELFF. The CDR3 DNA reads as TGCAGCGTAGACAGGGAGGCGGGAGGGGAGCTGTTTTTT.

The chain employs TRBV3-1 (or the pseudogene TRBV3-2) and TRBJ2-3, with 7 positions matching TRBD2. V gave up 4 bases and J gave up 7 bases; unmatched junction bases: 8. This CDR3 is built from 14 residues. The V gene's germline CDR1 is LGHDT and CDR2 YNNKEL (reference sequence). CDR3 sequence reads: CASSREGNPHTQYF. Written as DNA, the CDR3 is TGTGCCAGCAGCCGGGAGGGAAACCCTCATACGCAGTATTTT.

This clone was counted between two and nine times. The rearrangement links TRBV3-1 (or the pseudogene TRBV3-2) to TRBJ2-7; D not certain. This CDR3 is 13 amino acids long. Germline V CDR1 and CDR2: LGHDT, YNNKEL (reference sequence). The V end lost 0 bases, the J end lost 4 bases, and 7 bases lay between the germline ends. CDR3 sequence: CASSQDLWYEQYF. The CDR3 nucleotides read TGTGCCAGCAGCCAAGATCTCTGGTACGAGCAGTACTTC.

The V and J genes are TRBV19 and TRBJ2-6; TRBD2 matches at 8 bases. The CDR3 is 18 amino acids. Germline lookup yields CDR1 LNHDA and CDR2 SQIVND (reference sequence). The trim removed 6 bases at V and 0 bases at J, leaving 10 bases unmatched. CDR3 DNA sequence: TGTGCCAGTAGCCTGCGGGGACTAGATCCCTCTGGGGCCAACGTCCTGACTTTC. Translated, it gives CASSLRGLDPSGANVLTF.

V usage is TRBV5-1 and J usage is TRBJ1-1; D gene unclear. CDR3 length: 15 residues. Between the trimmed V and J ends, which lost 0 bases and 1 base, there was a span of 10 bases. Germline values: CDR1 SGHRS, CDR2 YFSETQ. In nucleotides, the CDR3 is TGCGCCAGCAGCTTGGTTGTCGGGAAGAACACTGAAGCTTTCTTT. Translation: CASSLVVGKNTEAFF.

This chain joins TRBV30 and TRBJ1-3, with D unclear. CDR3 length: 14 residues. Trimming took off 4 bases at V and 0 bases at J, with 10 bases between the two ends. Germline-derived CDR1 and CDR2 are GTSNPN and SVGIG (reference sequence). The chain's CDR3 is CAWTPSFSGNTIYF. In DNA form, the CDR3 reads TGTGCCTGGACCCCGTCTTTCTCTGGAAACACCATATATTTT.

This clone has just one count. The chain is built from TRBV19 and TRBJ1-5; D is unresolved. Germline-derived CDR1 and CDR2 are LNHDA and SQIVND (reference sequence). The CDR3 covers 13 residues. The germline V and J ends were trimmed by 10 bases and 0 bases, with 10 bases remaining between them. CDR3 DNA sequence: TGTGCCAATACGAGATATAGCAATCAGCCCCAGCATTTT. This codes for CANTRYSNQPQHF.

The chain is built from TRBV27 and TRBJ1-2, with 9 positions matching TRBD1. V was pared by 3 bases and J by 7 bases, with 12 bases of the junction left unmatched. Germline V gene lookup returns CDR1 MNHEY and CDR2 SMNVEV (reference sequence). The CDR3 runs 16 residues. The CDR3 sequence: CASSFRGQGTTGGYTF. The CDR3 DNA is TGTGCCAGCAGTTTTAGGGGACAGGGTACAACCGGTGGCTACACCTTC.

This chain links TRBV7-2 with TRBJ1-1, with TRBD1 as a possible D gene (5 bases). V lost 6 bases and J lost 1, with 12 bases in between. Germline V gene lookup returns CDR1 SGHTA and CDR2 FQGNSA. The CDR3 totals 14 residues. This CDR3 reads CASRSGQSNTEAFF. The CDR3 nucleotides are TGTGCCAGCAGGTCAGGGCAGTCGAACACTGAAGCTTTCTTT.

The rearrangement joins TRBV29-1 to TRBJ2-3; 9 bases match TRBD2. Germline CDR1 SQVTM, CDR2 ANQGSEA. The length of the CDR3 is 15 residues. Trimming took 4 bases from V and 2 from J; bases not matched to a gene: 7. The CDR3 DNA is TGCAGCGTTGTACCGCGGGGGGGCCTCACAGATACGCAGTATTTT. This encodes CSVVPRGGLTDTQYF.

This chain joins TRBV9 and TRBJ1-1; D is uncertain. Trimming stripped 0 bases from V and 4 bases from J, with 10 bases between. The CDR3 contains 14 residues. The germline V gene encodes CDR1 SGDLS and CDR2 YYNGEE. CDR3 loop: CASSVVGEGTEAFF. The CDR3 nucleotides read TGTGCCAGCAGCGTAGTCGGGGAGGGCACTGAAGCTTTCTTT.

V is TRBV7-2 and J is TRBJ2-7; 12 bases match TRBD2. Germline V gene data show CDR1 as SGHTA and CDR2 as FQGNSA. This CDR3 is 15 amino acids long. Trimming at V came to 3 bases and at J to 6 bases, leaving 6 bases not matched to a gene. DNA for the CDR3: TGTGCCAGCAGCTTGGCTAGCGGGGGGGGCCGCGAGCAGTACTTC. It translates to CASSLASGGGREQYF.

Judged by abundance, this clone is medium-sized. The chain joins TRBV6-4 to TRBJ2-3; possibly TRBD1 for D (6 bases). This CDR3 spans 15 amino acids. Deletions cut 0 bases from V and 4 bases from J, with 11 bases between. Germline CDR1 reads MRHNA; CDR2 reads SNTAGT. Here the CDR3 reads CASSDSYEGADTQYF. The CDR3 nucleotides are TGTGCCAGCAGTGACTCTTATGAGGGGGCAGATACGCAGTATTTT.

V gene TRBV28 combines with J gene TRBJ1-2; tentative D call: TRBD1 (6 bases). The CDR3 totals 17 residues. CDR1 MDHEN and CDR2 SYDVKM come from the germline V gene. V was clipped by 3 bases and J by 1 base, with 18 bases between them. The CDR3 here is CASSFQPTGPLNYGYTF. CDR3 nucleotides: TGTGCCAGCAGTTTTCAGCCCACAGGGCCCCTTAACTATGGCTACACCTTC.

The CDR3 DNA reads as TGTGCCAGCAGCAAAGGAAAGGGGACACCCCAGGGTTCCTACGAGCAGTACTTC. This gives the protein CASSKGKGTPQGSYEQYF. The V call is TRBV21-1, the J call TRBJ2-7; the table's D call of TRBD1 was not tested on the DNA. TRBV21-1 is designated a pseudogene. The CDR3 covers 18 residues.

The rearrangement joins TRBV23-1 to TRBJ1-4, with 7 nucleotides matching TRBD1. TRBV23-1 is treated as an ORF (open reading frame) with a function not yet certain. The length of the CDR3 is 15 residues. J gave up 6 bases and V 2 bases, and 6 bases lay outside the gene matches. The CDR3 sequence is CASSQIFQGDEKLFF. The CDR3 DNA reads as TGCGCCAGCAGTCAAATCTTCCAGGGGGATGAAAAACTGTTTTTT.

This clone is a singleton in its sample. The J gene is TRBJ1-5, the V gene TRBV28, with no clear D. Trimming took 4 bases from V and 7 from J, leaving 11 bases between them. There are 13 residues in the CDR3. The germline gives CDR1 MDHEN, CDR2 SYDVKM. CDR3 in amino acids: CASSSSVVQPQHF. The CDR3 DNA reads as TGTGCCAGCAGTTCCTCGGTAGTCCAGCCCCAGCATTTT.